The 2 T cell receptor beta chains below come from one sample, sequenced in a study of blood T cell repertoires in COVID-19. Sequencing used immunoSEQ multiplex PCR; TCRdb keeps in-frame clones, though not all of them. The table lists 100,000 or so clones, around four fifths of them singletons, with 12% in the top ten. The sequenced sample was peripheral blood. Every receptor here comes from a woman in her seventies with active or convalescent COVID-19.

V usage is TRBV3-1 (or the pseudogene TRBV3-2) and J usage is TRBJ1-2; no definite D call. Germline loops: CDR1 LGHDT, CDR2 YNNKEL (reference sequence). This CDR3 spans 13 amino acids. Trimming removed 5 bases from V and 5 bases from J, with 12 bases in between. CDR3 in DNA: TGTGCCAGCAGCTCTCGCGGAGCTTATGGCTACACCTTC. Amino acid sequence: CASSSRGAYGYTF.

This chain links TRBV5-1 with TRBJ2-2; a weak D match, TRBD2 (5 bases). Trimming stripped 5 bases from V and 7 bases from J, with 15 bases between. Looked up from germline, CDR1 is SGHRS and CDR2 is YFSETQ. The CDR3 contains 14 residues. The CDR3 DNA follows: TGCGCCAGCAGTGAGCGGAGTCGCGACGGGGAGCTGTTTTTT. Its protein product is CASSERSRDGELFF.